What follows describes a single TCR beta chain. Per the original methods: Amplifying reference gene primers gave estimates of nucleated cell counts. The table came from immunoSEQ multiplex PCR; TCRdb's copy has only in-frame clones and leaves some out. Clone size and V and J calls were adopted from that table, with D and trimming inferred from the DNA. The profile covers 200,000 to 300,000 clones, with roughly four fifths appearing a single time and 6% to 8% taken by the ten largest. The Seattle patients joined while their infection was active and were tracked longitudinally afterward. This specimen belongs to a study of blood T cell repertoires in COVID-19. On the study more broadly: Researchers got acute and convalescent COVID-19 samples from the United States, Italy and Spain. T cells, B-cell-depleted T cells, or PBMCs provided the cDNA or gDNA that served as material.

This sequence originates from a woman over 75 with COVID-19, enrolled during active disease. Sequencing was done on a sample of peripheral blood.

DNA of the CDR3: TGTGCCAGCAGCCAAGCGGGGAGTCGGGCTGAAGCTTTCTTT. It is translated as CASSQAGSRAEAFF. The genes are TRBV3-1 (or the pseudogene TRBV3-2) and TRBJ1-1; the D is unclear. Germline values: CDR1 LGHDT, CDR2 YNNKEL (reference sequence). V lost 1 base to trimming and J lost 6 bases, with 12 bases between them. This CDR3 contains 14 residues.